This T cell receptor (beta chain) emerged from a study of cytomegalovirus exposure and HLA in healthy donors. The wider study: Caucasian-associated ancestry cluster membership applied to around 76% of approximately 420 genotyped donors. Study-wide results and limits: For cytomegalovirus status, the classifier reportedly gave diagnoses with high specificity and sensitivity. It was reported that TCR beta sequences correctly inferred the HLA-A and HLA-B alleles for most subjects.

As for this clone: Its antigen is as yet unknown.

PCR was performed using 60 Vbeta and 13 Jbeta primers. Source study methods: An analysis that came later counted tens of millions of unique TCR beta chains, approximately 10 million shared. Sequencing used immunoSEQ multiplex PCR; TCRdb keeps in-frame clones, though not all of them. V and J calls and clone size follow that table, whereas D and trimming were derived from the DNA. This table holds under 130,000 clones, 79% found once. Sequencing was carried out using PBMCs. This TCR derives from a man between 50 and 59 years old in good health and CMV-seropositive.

The CDR3 sequence is CASSDQLAGSTDTQYF. CDR3 coding DNA: TGTGCCAGCAGCGACCAACTAGCGGGAAGCACAGATACGCAGTATTTT. V and J are TRBV9 and TRBJ2-3, with 10 bases fitting TRBD2. Trimming at V came to 3 bases and at J to 0 bases, leaving 4 bases not matched to a gene. This CDR3 has 16 residues. In germline, CDR1 is SGDLS, CDR2 YYNGEE. The full variable domain, with the rest looked up from reference TRBV9 and TRBJ2-3, is DSGVTQTPKHLITATGQRVTLRCSPRSGDLSVYWYQQSLDQGLQFLIQYYNGEERAKGNILERFSAQQFPDLHSELNLSSLELGDSALYFCASSDQLAGSTDTQYFGPGTRLTVL.